This T cell receptor (beta chain) was retrieved from a study of metastatic and nonmetastatic thyroid tumors. MiXCR was used by TCRdb to re-call the PCR reads. This sample yields about 4,000 clones, of which under 35% are seen a single time; approximately 28% belongs to the top ten. There are a few counts of this clone. Thyroid surgery was preceded by no treatment in any patient. With 5 bases clipped from V and 14 bases from J, the junction kept 11 bases outside the gene matches. CDR1 and CDR2 from the germline V gene are LNHDA and SQIVND (reference sequence). The CDR3 consists of 14 residues. The TCR originated in a female donor with papillary thyroid cancer or a benign thyroid nodule (not recorded which). Some clones in this sample may be carry-over from other donors' samples. The V gene is TRBV19, the J gene TRBJ1-6; 8 bases align to TRBD1. The sample taken for sequencing was adjacent normal tissue. DNA of the CDR3: TGTGCCAGTAGTGTGACGGACGGACAGGGAGCCCTCCACTTT. Its protein is CASSVTDGQGALHF.